This passage covers 21 T cell receptor beta chains from one sample sequenced in a study of tumor-infiltrating lymphocytes in localized non-small cell lung cancer. TCRdb's table, derived via immunoSEQ multiplex PCR, lists solely in-frame clones and lacks some. In the table there are 6,500 to 7,500 clones, over 60% of which are singletons. Specimen: uninvolved lung tissue not adjacent to the tumor. The receptors here all came from a human donor with non-small cell lung cancer.

This chain connects TRBV14 to TRBJ1-4; possible D gene TRBD1, 5 bases. This CDR3 comprises 14 residues. V lost 4 bases, J lost 10 bases, and 16 bases lay in between. The germline CDR1 and CDR2 sequences are SGHDN and FVKESK. The CDR3 bases are TGTGCCAGCAGCCCAAATCGAGCAGGGCGAAAACTGTTTTTT. Translated: CASSPNRAGRKLFF.

The sample holds one count of this clone. This chain's CDR3 is CASRLGTSGTTNTGELFF. DNA for the CDR3: TGTGCCAGCAGACTAGGGACTAGCGGGACTACGAACACCGGGGAGCTGTTTTTT. The V and J genes are TRBV4-2 and TRBJ2-2; 13 bases match TRBD2. J was trimmed by 0 bases and V by 6 bases; bases with no gene match: 7. Germline CDR1 LGHNA, CDR2 YNFKEQ. The CDR3 spans 18 residues.

This clone was observed a single time. V is TRBV30 and J is TRBJ2-5; D is undetermined. This CDR3 comprises 13 residues. CDR1 and CDR2 (germline): GTSNPN, SVGIG (reference sequence). Trimming took 2 bases from V and 4 from J, leaving 11 bases between them. CDR3 amino acids: CAWSRGIGETQYF. The CDR3 DNA follows: TGTGCCTGGAGTAGAGGCATAGGAGAGACCCAGTACTTC.

The chain uses TRBV5-1 and TRBJ1-1; D is unresolved. V lost 0 bases and J 4 bases, leaving 10 bases between the germline ends. Germline V lookup: CDR1 SGHRS, CDR2 YFSETQ. The CDR3 sequence is 14 residues long. CDR3 protein: CASSLGGGPTEAFF. The CDR3 DNA sequence: TGCGCCAGCAGCTTGGGGGGTGGCCCCACTGAAGCTTTCTTT.

The gene calls are TRBV7-2 and TRBJ1-5, with 8 bases fitting TRBD1. V was pared by 5 bases and J by 6 bases, with 15 bases of the junction left unmatched. The CDR3 length is 17 residues. Germline assignment: CDR1 SGHTA and CDR2 FQGNSA. CDR3 sequence reads: CASSHGLGDRRVQPQHF. CDR3 DNA sequence: TGTGCCAGCAGCCATGGGCTTGGGGACAGGAGGGTTCAGCCCCAGCATTTT. The full variable domain, completed using reference TRBV7-2 and TRBJ1-5, is GAGVSQSPSNKVTEKGKDVELRCDPISGHTALYWYRQSLGQGLEFLIYFQGNSAPDKSGLPSDRFSAERTGGSVSTLTIQRTQQEDSAVYLCASSHGLGDRRVQPQHFGDGTRLSIL.

The V call is TRBV2, the J call TRBJ1-1; 7 bases are a match to TRBD1. V was pared by 6 bases and J by 1 base, with 5 bases of the junction left unmatched. The CDR3 is made up of 14 amino acids. Germline loops: CDR1 SNHLY, CDR2 FYNNEI. For the CDR3, the DNA is TGTGCCAGCAGAGGGGACAGCTCGAACACTGAAGCTTTCTTT. Protein: CASRGDSSNTEAFF.

The chain carries TRBV27 and TRBJ2-3; TRBD1 aligns across 9 bases. The J segment lost 4 bases and the V segment lost 5 bases, leaving 10 bases of the junction unmatched. CDR3 length: 16 residues. CDR1 MNHEY and CDR2 SMNVEV come from the germline V gene (reference sequence). This CDR3 reads CASSHPGQGYADTQYF. The CDR3 DNA reads as TGTGCCAGCAGTCACCCGGGACAGGGTTATGCAGATACGCAGTATTTT.

The chain links TRBV30 to TRBJ1-6; possibly TRBD1 for D (6 bases). V gave up 4 bases and J gave up 9 bases, with 16 bases separating them. The CDR3 contains 14 residues. Germline CDR1 and CDR2: GTSNPN and SVGIG (reference sequence). The CDR3 is CAWKLSGDGSPLHF. The CDR3 coding sequence is TGTGCCTGGAAGCTCTCAGGGGATGGTTCACCCCTCCACTTT.

V is TRBV6-5 and J is TRBJ2-3; TRBD2 matches at 7 bases. From germline, CDR1 is MNHEY and CDR2 SVGAGI. V was clipped by 7 bases and J by 1 base; unmatched bases: 8. This CDR3 spans 15 amino acids. In DNA, the CDR3 is TGTGCCAGCAACCGTCTCGCGGGGGGCACAGATACGCAGTATTTT. Translated, it gives CASNRLAGGTDTQYF.

V and J are TRBV5-6 and TRBJ2-7; D uncertain. The CDR3 runs 14 residues. Germline V CDR1 and CDR2: SGHDT, YYEEEE. The V end was cut by 4 bases, the J end by 3 bases, with 14 bases between. This CDR3 reads CASSGTYPIYEQYF. CDR3 DNA: TGTGCCAGCAGCGGTACATACCCCATCTACGAGCAGTACTTC.

This clone was seen only once. This chain joins TRBV30 and TRBJ1-2; D gene uncertain. The CDR3 runs to 14 residues. CDR1 is GTSNPN, CDR2 SVGIG, per germline (reference sequence). The V gene lost 1 base and the J gene lost 4 bases, with 13 bases spanning the gap. Here the CDR3 reads CAWSGAANFYGYTF. The DNA for the CDR3 is TGTGCCTGGAGTGGGGCAGCAAACTTCTATGGCTACACCTTC.

This clone occurred a few times. The chain combines TRBV10-3 with TRBJ1-1; unclear D gene. V shed 6 bases and J shed 3 bases, with 8 bases lying between them. The CDR3 runs to 12 residues. CDR1 ENHRY and CDR2 SYGVKD come from the germline V gene. This chain's CDR3 is CAIRALDTEAFF. The CDR3 DNA is TGTGCCATCAGGGCCTTGGACACTGAAGCTTTCTTT.

The chain carries TRBV19 and TRBJ2-1, with D tentatively TRBD1 (11 bases). CDR3 length: 19 residues. Germline V gene data show CDR1 as LNHDA and CDR2 as SQIVND (reference sequence). Trimming removed 8 bases at V and 0 bases at J, with 26 bases between. The CDR3 loop reads CASGQGASGGLSSYNEQFF. CDR3 coding DNA: TGTGCCAGTGGACAGGGGGCTAGCGGGGGATTAAGCTCCTACAATGAGCAGTTCTTC.

The chain links TRBV28 to TRBJ1-4; D not resolved. Looked up from germline, CDR1 is MDHEN and CDR2 is SYDVKM. This CDR3 is 14 amino acids long. Deletions cut 3 bases from V and 8 bases from J, with 13 bases between. The CDR3 bases are TGTGCCAGCAGTTTCCCGGACTGGCGGGAAAAACTGTTTTTT. Translated: CASSFPDWREKLFF.

The chain employs TRBV27 and TRBJ1-2; D is perhaps TRBD1 (5 bases). V dropped 2 bases and J dropped 3 bases, with 10 bases sitting between them. The germline V gene has CDR1 MNHEY and CDR2 SMNVEV (reference sequence). The CDR3 extends over 14 amino acids. The DNA of the CDR3 is TGTGCCAGCAGTTTACAGGGAGGTTACTATGGCTACACCTTC. The encoded protein is CASSLQGGYYGYTF.

The chain carries TRBV5-1 and TRBJ2-7, with 7 positions matching TRBD2. The V gene end was trimmed by 3 bases and the J gene end by 3 bases; junction bases not matched to a gene: 3. This CDR3 has 13 residues. CDR1 is SGHRS, CDR2 YFSETQ, per germline. CDR3 in amino acids: CASSWSGGYEQYF. The CDR3, as DNA: TGCGCCAGCAGCTGGTCGGGGGGCTACGAGCAGTACTTC.

The V gene is TRBV2, the J gene TRBJ1-1; D uncertain. Germline CDR1 reads SNHLY; CDR2 reads FYNNEI. V was cut by 1 base and J by 0 bases, with 15 bases left in between. The CDR3 has 17 amino acids. In nucleotides, the CDR3 is TGTGCCAGCAGTGAAGACGGGGAGGCAGCCTTGAACACTGAAGCTTTCTTT. This encodes CASSEDGEAALNTEAFF.

CDR3 nucleotides: TGTGCCAGCACCCGGGGGGGGGACACAGATACGCAGTATTTT. It is translated as CASTRGGDTDTQYF. The V and J genes are TRBV6-1 and TRBJ2-3, with 8 bases lining up with TRBD2. Germline CDR1 MNHNS, CDR2 SASEGT. The CDR3 extends over 14 amino acids. V lost 7 bases and J lost 2; bases outside the gene matches: 5.

This chain connects TRBV6-5 to TRBJ1-2, with TRBD1 matching 9 bases. CDR3 size: 14 residues. CDR1 and CDR2 (germline): MNHEY, SVGAGI. With 8 bases clipped from V and 5 bases from J, the junction kept 9 bases outside the gene matches. The chain's CDR3 is CASGSGTGQYGYTF. The DNA for the CDR3 is TGTGCCAGCGGCTCCGGGACAGGGCAGTATGGCTACACCTTC.

The CDR3 sequence: CASSLDRGGGTDTQYF. In nucleotides, the CDR3 is TGCGCCAGCAGCTTGGACAGGGGAGGCGGCACAGATACGCAGTATTTT. The gene calls are TRBV5-1 and TRBJ2-3; D might be TRBD1 (7 bases). The CDR3 runs to 16 residues. Looked up from germline, CDR1 is SGHRS and CDR2 is YFSETQ. Between the trimmed V and J ends, which lost 0 bases and 1 base, there was a span of 12 bases.

J is TRBJ2-3 and V is TRBV28; weak D call: TRBD2 (6 bases). Germline loops: CDR1 MDHEN, CDR2 SYDVKM. This CDR3 has 15 amino acids. V was shortened by 5 bases and J by 3 bases, with 15 bases between the two germline ends. DNA of the CDR3: TGTGCCAGCAGTACCTGGGGGGTCAAGACAGATACGCAGTATTTT. Amino acid sequence: CASSTWGVKTDTQYF.